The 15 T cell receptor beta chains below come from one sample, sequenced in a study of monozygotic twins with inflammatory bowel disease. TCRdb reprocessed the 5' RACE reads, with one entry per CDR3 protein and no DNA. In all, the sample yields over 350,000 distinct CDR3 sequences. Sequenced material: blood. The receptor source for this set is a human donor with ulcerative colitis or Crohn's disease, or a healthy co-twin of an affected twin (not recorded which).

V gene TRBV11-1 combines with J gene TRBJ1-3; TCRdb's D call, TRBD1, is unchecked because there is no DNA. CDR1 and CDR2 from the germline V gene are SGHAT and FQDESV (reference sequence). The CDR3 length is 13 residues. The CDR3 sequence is CASSPTGGNTIYF.

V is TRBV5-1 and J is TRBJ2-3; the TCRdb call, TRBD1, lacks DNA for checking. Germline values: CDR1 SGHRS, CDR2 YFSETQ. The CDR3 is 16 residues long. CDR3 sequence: CASSLAGQPSTDTQYF.

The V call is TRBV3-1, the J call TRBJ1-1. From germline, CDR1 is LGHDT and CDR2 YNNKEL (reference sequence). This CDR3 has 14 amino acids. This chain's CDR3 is CASSRPTPNTEAFF.

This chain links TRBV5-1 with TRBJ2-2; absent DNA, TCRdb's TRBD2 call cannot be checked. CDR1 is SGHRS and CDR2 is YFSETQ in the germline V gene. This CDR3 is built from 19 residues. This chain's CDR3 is CASRDGTSGGDTNTGELFF.

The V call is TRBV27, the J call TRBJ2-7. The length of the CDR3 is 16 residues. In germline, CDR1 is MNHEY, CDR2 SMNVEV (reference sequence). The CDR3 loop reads CASSLWVGDHSYEQYF.

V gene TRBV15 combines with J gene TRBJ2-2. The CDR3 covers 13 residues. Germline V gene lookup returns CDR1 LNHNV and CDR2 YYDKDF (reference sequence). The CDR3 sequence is CATSRDALGELFF.

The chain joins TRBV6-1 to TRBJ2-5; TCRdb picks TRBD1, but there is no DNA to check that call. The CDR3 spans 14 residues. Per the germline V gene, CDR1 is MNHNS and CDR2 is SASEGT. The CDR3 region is CASKQQGYQETQYF.

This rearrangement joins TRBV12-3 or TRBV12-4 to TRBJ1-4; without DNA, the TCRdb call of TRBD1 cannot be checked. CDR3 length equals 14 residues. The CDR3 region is CASRPQGPNEKLFF.

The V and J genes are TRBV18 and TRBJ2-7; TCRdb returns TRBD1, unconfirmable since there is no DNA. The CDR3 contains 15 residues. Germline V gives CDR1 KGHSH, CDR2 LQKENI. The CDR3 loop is CASSPGTGGIYEQYF.

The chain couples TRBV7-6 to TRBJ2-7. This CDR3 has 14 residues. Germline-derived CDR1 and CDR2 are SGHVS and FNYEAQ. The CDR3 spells CASRPDSWSYEQYF.

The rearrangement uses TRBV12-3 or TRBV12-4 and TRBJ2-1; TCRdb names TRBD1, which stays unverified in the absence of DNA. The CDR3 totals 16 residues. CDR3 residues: CASSPRGLRGGNEQFF.

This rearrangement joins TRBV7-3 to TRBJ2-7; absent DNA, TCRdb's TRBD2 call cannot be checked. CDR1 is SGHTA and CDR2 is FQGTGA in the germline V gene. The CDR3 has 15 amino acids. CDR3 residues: CASSLNSGGLYEQYF.

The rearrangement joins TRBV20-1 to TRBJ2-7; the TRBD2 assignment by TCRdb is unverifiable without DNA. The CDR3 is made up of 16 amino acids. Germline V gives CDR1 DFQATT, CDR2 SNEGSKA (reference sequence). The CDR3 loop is CSARRSNSGEGYEQYF.

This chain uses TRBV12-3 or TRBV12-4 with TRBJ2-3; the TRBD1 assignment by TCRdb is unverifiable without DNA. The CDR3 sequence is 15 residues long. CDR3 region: CASSRSGGGIDTQYF.

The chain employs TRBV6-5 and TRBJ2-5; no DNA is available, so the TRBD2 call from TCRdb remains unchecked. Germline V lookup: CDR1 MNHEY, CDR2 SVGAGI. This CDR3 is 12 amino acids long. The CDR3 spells CASWRGRETQYF.